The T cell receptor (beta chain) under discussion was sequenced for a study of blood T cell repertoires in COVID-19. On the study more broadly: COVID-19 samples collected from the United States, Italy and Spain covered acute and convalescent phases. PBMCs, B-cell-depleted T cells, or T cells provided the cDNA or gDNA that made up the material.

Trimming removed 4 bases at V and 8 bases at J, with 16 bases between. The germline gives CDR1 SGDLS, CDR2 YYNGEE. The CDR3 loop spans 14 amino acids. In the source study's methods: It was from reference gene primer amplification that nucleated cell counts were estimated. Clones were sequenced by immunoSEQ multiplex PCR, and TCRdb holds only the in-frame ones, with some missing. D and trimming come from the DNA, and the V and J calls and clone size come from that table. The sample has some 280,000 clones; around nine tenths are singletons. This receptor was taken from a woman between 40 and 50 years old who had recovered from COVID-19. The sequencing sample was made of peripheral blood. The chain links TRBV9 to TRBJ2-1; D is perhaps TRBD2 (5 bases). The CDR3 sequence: CASSRTPVGDEQFF. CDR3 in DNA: TGTGCCAGCAGCCGGACTCCCGTAGGCGATGAGCAGTTCTTC.